This paragraph reports one T cell receptor beta chain. What it binds is not known. Germline assignment: CDR1 MDHEN and CDR2 SYDVKM. The ends were cut back, 4 bases at V and 2 bases at J, with 14 bases in the middle. The CDR3 runs 15 residues. The data belong to a study of shared clonotypes between healthy human individuals. Study as a whole: A couple of women and three men aged 18 to 49 made up the donors. Findings and caveats of the study: About 5% of naive CD4 clonotypes were shared across several donors.

TCRdb keeps only in-frame clones here, not all; method: immunoSEQ multiplex PCR. The sample lists some 2,400,000 clones; approximately 96% were seen once. Adult donors, all healthy and HIV-negative, had no recent acute infections or vaccinations. The sequenced material came from naive CD4+ T cells sorted from blood. Subset given: CD45RA+ positively selected. The chain joins TRBV28 to TRBJ2-5; D might be TRBD2 (6 bases). This sequence was found in a young man in good health. Here the CDR3 DNA reads TGTGCCAGCAGTTCTGGAGGGACGGCACAAGAGACCCAGTACTTC. This sequence encodes CASSSGGTAQETQYF.